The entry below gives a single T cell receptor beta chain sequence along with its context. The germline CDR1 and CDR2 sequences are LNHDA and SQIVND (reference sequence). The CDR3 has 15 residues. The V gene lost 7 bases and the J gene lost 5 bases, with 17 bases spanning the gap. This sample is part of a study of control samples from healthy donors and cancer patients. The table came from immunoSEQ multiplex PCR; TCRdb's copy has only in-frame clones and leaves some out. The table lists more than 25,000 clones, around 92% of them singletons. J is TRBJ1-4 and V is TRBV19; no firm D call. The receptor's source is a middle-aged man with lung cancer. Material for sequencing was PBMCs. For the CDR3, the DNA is TGTGCCAGTACTCCCCTGGAGGGAACGAATGAAAAACTGTTTTTT. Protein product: CASTPLEGTNEKLFF.